This T cell receptor beta chain was recovered during a study of cytomegalovirus exposure and HLA in healthy donors. Concerning this clone itself: What it recognizes is unknown.

General study points: The dataset shows that most TCR sequences were rare, while some public TCRs occurred in many donors. A list of roughly 180 TCR beta chains associated with cytomegalovirus was given.

Germline trimming cut 4 bases from V and 2 bases from J; bases unmatched to any gene: 3. From germline, CDR1 is LNHNV and CDR2 YYDKDF (reference sequence). The CDR3 is made up of 15 amino acids. Sequenced by immunoSEQ multiplex PCR; TCRdb stores in-frame clones only, minus some. This sample has more than 65,000 clones, with 85% to 95% found just once. The chain uses TRBV15 and TRBJ2-1; 9 bases fit TRBD1. The TCR comes from a man younger than 30 in good health and CMV-seronegative. The specimen sequenced was PBMCs. Written as DNA, the CDR3 is TGTGCCACCAGCATAAGGACAGGGGCCTACAATGAGCAGTTCTTC. Its protein is CATSIRTGAYNEQFF. The variable domain in full, completed from reference TRBV15 and TRBJ2-1, reads DAMVIQNPRYQVTQFGKPVTLSCSQTLNHNVMYWYQQKSSQAPKLLFHYYDKDFNNEADTPDNFQSRRPNTSFCFLDIRSPGLGDTAMYLCATSIRTGAYNEQFFGPGTRLTVL.